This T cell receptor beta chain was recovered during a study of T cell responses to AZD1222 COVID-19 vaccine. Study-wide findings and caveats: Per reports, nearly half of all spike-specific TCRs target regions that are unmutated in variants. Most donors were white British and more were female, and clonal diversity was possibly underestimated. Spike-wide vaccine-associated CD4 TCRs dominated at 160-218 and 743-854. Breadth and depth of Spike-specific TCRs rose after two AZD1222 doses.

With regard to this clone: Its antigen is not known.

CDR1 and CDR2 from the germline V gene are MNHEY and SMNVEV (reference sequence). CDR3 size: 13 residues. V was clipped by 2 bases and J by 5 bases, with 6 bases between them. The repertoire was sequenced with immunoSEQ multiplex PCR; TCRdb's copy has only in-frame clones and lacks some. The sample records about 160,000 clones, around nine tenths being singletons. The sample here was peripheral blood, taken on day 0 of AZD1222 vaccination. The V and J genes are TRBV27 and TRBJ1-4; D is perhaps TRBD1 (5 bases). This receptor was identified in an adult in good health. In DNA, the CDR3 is TGTGCCAGCAGTTTACGACAGAATGAAAAACTGTTTTTT. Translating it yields CASSLRQNEKLFF.